One and the same sample provided the 10 T cell receptor beta chains below, sequenced in a study of identical twins. MiXCR was run by TCRdb on the 5' RACE reads, yielding one entry per CDR3 protein. This sample has under 900,000 distinct CDR3 sequences, with over 9% found just once. These sequences were also reported in another study, on yellow fever vaccine responses in identical twins.

Sequenced: PBMCs. The receptor source for this set is a woman younger than 35 in good health.

This clonotype was detected a few times. J is TRBJ2-2 and V is TRBV20-1; 8 positions agree with TRBD2. Germline V gives CDR1 DFQATT, CDR2 SNEGSKA (reference sequence). The CDR3 has 16 amino acids. Trimming cost V 1 base and J 4 bases; bases outside gene matches: 8. The CDR3 DNA reads as TGCAGTGCTAGAGCGGGGGGCGGGAGGCGCACCGGGGAGCTGTTTTTT. Translation: CSARAGGGRRTGELFF.

The sample holds many counts of this clonotype. The rearrangement joins TRBV12-3 or TRBV12-4 to TRBJ1-1; 11 bases fit TRBD1. Trimming at V came to 6 bases and at J to 5 bases, leaving 5 bases not matched to a gene. The CDR3 sequence is 14 residues long. This chain's CDR3 is CASSPGTGGTEAFF. DNA for the CDR3: TGTGCCAGCAGCCCCGGGACAGGGGGAACTGAAGCTTTCTTT.

This clonotype was counted many times. The CDR3: CASSSEEVGTDTQYF. The DNA of the CDR3 is TGTGCCAGCAGTTCAGAGGAGGTGGGCACAGATACGCAGTATTTT. V is TRBV11-2 and J is TRBJ2-3; D possibly corresponds to TRBD2 (5 bases). Germline assignment: CDR1 SGHAT and CDR2 FQNNGV. Between the trimmed V and J ends, which lost 6 bases and 1 base, there was a span of 14 bases. The CDR3 spans 15 residues.

The rearrangement uses TRBV12-3 or TRBV12-4 and TRBJ2-7; a possible D gene is TRBD2 (6 bases). The V and J ends lost 4 bases and 2 bases respectively, with 15 bases between them. This CDR3 comprises 15 residues. CDR3 sequence (DNA): TGTGCCAGCAGTTCAGAGGAGGGGTTTACCTACGAGCAGTACTTC. Its protein product is CASSSEEGFTYEQYF.

The table lists this clonotype with a few counts. The gene calls are TRBV4-1 and TRBJ2-2, with TRBD2 matching 7 bases. The CDR3 runs to 17 residues. Losses at the gene ends were 1 base for V and 4 bases for J; bases not matched to a gene: 9. The germline V gene has CDR1 MGHRA and CDR2 YSYEKL. CDR3 sequence: CASSQGAAGVVTGELFF. CDR3 nucleotides: TGCGCCAGCAGCCAAGGGGCGGCGGGGGTAGTCACCGGGGAGCTGTTTTTT.

This clonotype has a handful of counts. V gene TRBV7-9 combines with J gene TRBJ1-5; D gene ambiguous. Trimming removed 1 base from V and 0 bases from J, with 4 bases in between. The CDR3 covers 14 residues. Looked up from germline, CDR1 is SEHNR and CDR2 is FQNEAQ (reference sequence). In nucleotides, the CDR3 is TGTGCCAGCAGCTTAGTTGATAGCAATCAGCCCCAGCATTTT. It specifies CASSLVDSNQPQHF.

This clonotype appeared many times. V gene TRBV28 combines with J gene TRBJ2-1; 7 nucleotides align to TRBD2. This CDR3 spans 11 amino acids. Germline V CDR1 and CDR2: MDHEN, SYDVKM. V was clipped by 5 bases and J by 9 bases; unmatched bases: 1. CDR3 in DNA: TGTGCCAGCAGTCTAGCGGTTGAGCAGTTCTTC. Its translation is CASSLAVEQFF.

The chain joins TRBV2 to TRBJ2-7; the match to TRBD2 covers 10 bases. The germline V gene encodes CDR1 SNHLY and CDR2 FYNNEI. CDR3 size: 17 residues. Trimming took 4 bases from V and 0 from J; bases not matched to a gene: 9. The chain's CDR3 is CASSGGLAGGNSYEQYF. The CDR3 bases are TGTGCCAGCAGTGGGGGATTAGCGGGAGGTAACTCCTACGAGCAGTACTTC.

This clonotype was seen a handful of times. The chain combines TRBV7-2 with TRBJ1-1; D is perhaps TRBD1 (5 bases). Germline CDR1 and CDR2: SGHTA and FQGNSA. The germline V and J ends were trimmed by 2 bases and 0 bases, with 16 bases remaining between them. The CDR3 has 17 amino acids. CDR3 nucleotide sequence: TGTGCCAGCAGCTTATGGGCCCCGACAGTCATGAACACTGAAGCTTTCTTT. As protein: CASSLWAPTVMNTEAFF.

The chain recombines TRBV7-7 with TRBJ2-1, with 9 bases matching TRBD2. J was trimmed by 7 bases and V by 1 base; bases with no gene match: 5. Germline CDR1 SSHAT, CDR2 FNYEAQ (reference sequence). The CDR3 loop spans 15 amino acids. The CDR3 nucleotides are TGTGCCAGCAGCTTAGGGCGGGAGGGCCATAATGAGCAGTTCTTC. Translated: CASSLGREGHNEQFF.